The rows below give T cell receptor beta chains drawn from one sample of a study of response to subunit inactivated influenza vaccine. TCRdb called the RT-PCR reads again in MiXCR, with one record for every CDR3 protein. The sample consists of a few hundred thousand distinct CDR3 sequences, about 20% of them appearing once. The sequenced sample was PBMCs from blood, obtained around 22 months after vaccination. All receptors come from a man between 45 and 75 years old who received an inactivated influenza vaccine. CDR3s include the opening cysteine and the closing phenylalanine or tryptophan. Fields, in order: CDR3 DNA, CDR3 protein, J gene, D gene, CDR3 length, clone size, V gene. The D gene is left open where the match is weak. Clone size, where shown, is once, few, many, or a class for clones that have expanded.

TGTGCCAGCACCTTAGACGCAACTAATGAAAAACTGTTTTTT | CASTLDATNEKLFF | TRBJ1-4 | . | 14 | many | TRBV12-3/TRBV12-4
TGTGCCAGCAGCTTACGGCAGGGGGGGGTCAATGAGCAGTTCTTC | CASSLRQGGVNEQFF | TRBJ2-1 | . | 15 | . | TRBV7-9
TGTGCCAGCAGCCAAGGCGGGGGAGGGCTTGAGCAGTTCTTC | CASSQGGGGLEQFF | TRBJ2-1 | TRBD2 | 14 | . | TRBV3-1
TGTGCCAGCAGCCTAACAGGGGGCTATTACCACGAGCAGTACTTC | CASSLTGGYYHEQYF | TRBJ2-7 | TRBD1 | 15 | few | TRBV7-2
TGTGCCAGCAGTTTCCTGAGACAGGGGCTGGCCAAAAACATTCAGTACTTC | CASSFLRQGLAKNIQYF | TRBJ2-4 | TRBD1 | 17 | . | TRBV28
TGCAGTGCTAGCAATAATGAGCAGTTCTTC | CSASNNEQFF | TRBJ2-1 | . | 10 | once | TRBV20-1
TGTGCCAGCTCACCACCGGGGGCCGGATTTACCTATGGCTACACCTTC | CASSPPGAGFTYGYTF | TRBJ1-2 | . | 16 | few | TRBV18
TGTGCCAGCAGTTACTCCGGCGGGGTTCCTAGCGGAGCCTACGAGCAGTACTTC | CASSYSGGVPSGAYEQYF | TRBJ2-7 | TRBD2 | 18 | few | TRBV6-5
TGTGCCAGCAGCTTAGGGGGTGCTTGGGACGAGCAGTTCTTC | CASSLGGAWDEQFF | TRBJ2-1 | . | 14 | . | TRBV7-2
TGTGCCAGCAGCTCCTCGACAGGAAGGGGCTACACCTTC | CASSSSTGRGYTF | TRBJ1-2 | . | 13 | few | TRBV7-2
TGCAGCGTTGAAGGCCTAGCGGGCACAGATACGCAGTATTTT | CSVEGLAGTDTQYF | TRBJ2-3 | TRBD2 | 14 | few | TRBV29-1
TGCAGCGTAGCCGGGGGTCGAGCAGGGGCATACGAGCAGTACTTC | CSVAGGRAGAYEQYF | TRBJ2-7 | . | 15 | few | TRBV29-1
TGCAGTGCTAGGACAGGCACTGACAATCAGCCCCAGCATTTT | CSARTGTDNQPQHF | TRBJ1-5 | . | 14 | many | TRBV20-1
TGTGCCAGCAGCCAAGAGAAGCGGGAGGGTGCAGATACGCAGTATTTT | CASSQEKREGADTQYF | TRBJ2-3 | TRBD2 | 16 | many | TRBV4-2
TGTGCCAGCAGTTCTGTGAACACTGAAGCTTTCTTT | CASSSVNTEAFF | TRBJ1-1 | . | 12 | many | TRBV6-5
TGTGCCAGCAGTTGGCCCAACCGGGACAGGGGGCTAAGGTCACCCCTCCACTTT | CASSWPNRDRGLRSPLHF | TRBJ1-6 | TRBD1 | 18 | . | TRBV28
TGTGCCAGCAGCTTAGATCGAGGGGGCAGCGCTTTCTTT | CASSLDRGGSAFF | TRBJ1-1 | TRBD1 | 13 | few | TRBV11-2
TGTGCCACCAGCAGCCGGGGTAGCTCCTACAATGAGCAGTTCTTC | CATSSRGSSYNEQFF | TRBJ2-1 | . | 15 | . | TRBV15